This T cell receptor beta chain was sequenced for a study of cytomegalovirus exposure and HLA in healthy donors (dated 2017 in TCRdb). Turning to the overall study: In an earlier analysis of roughly 500 of the donors, 276 Gb of sequence data and about 110 million unique TCR beta sequences from about 190 million T cells were reported. Roughly 300 gigabases of sequencing data and roughly 90 million unique TCR sequences were included in an early release covering under 650 HLA-typed donors. Of the approximately 400 genotyped donors, roughly 76% were placed in the genetic ancestry cluster associated with self-reported Caucasian donors. The study was designed to test whether signatures of past pathogen exposure could be identified by cataloging public T cell receptors. The T cell repertoires of around 730 subjects were profiled by immunosequencing and related to cytomegalovirus serostatus. Along with the approximately 670-subject first cohort, a separate validation cohort of approximately 110 different subjects was used. High-throughput TCR immunosequencing, statistical association of individual TCRs with disease status, and machine learning were combined to predict cytomegalovirus infection status. To study patterns of TCR occurrence, a later analysis re-analyzed previously published TCR beta repertoires from 650 to 750 donors and added high-resolution HLA genotyping. In the later analysis, no new phenotypic data were used to find candidate immune exposures; instead, reliance was placed on TCR beta sequences and their occurrence across donors. To decide whether each TCR beta V gene segment behaved as functional or pseudogenic, an earlier analysis of some 600 of the donors relied on high-throughput TCR beta sequencing. Donor age, sex, ethnicity and CMV serostatus were compiled together with the repertoire data. In a later genetic analysis, genome-wide SNP genotypes for about 55% of the roughly 700 donors were used, and that subset was treated as a discovery cohort. All discovery cohort repertoires had been generated on a single sequencing platform. Class I and class II HLA loci were covered by the typing at four-digit resolution. Typing coverage differed by locus: A, B, C, DRB1 and DQB1 were typed in roughly 620-630 donors, DQA1 in approximately 520, DPA1 in around 610, and DPB1 in about 450. Roughly five DR-DQ haplotypes were handled as single units for association and clustering, since linkage in the cohort was strong. On average, 235,054 unique TCR beta nucleotide sequences were sequenced per donor among fewer than 500 genotyped donors of the cohort, with roughly 18% of those sequences being non-productive.

Results the study describes overall, beyond this receptor: According to a later genetic analysis, donors in an Asian-associated ancestry cluster had fewer N-insertions in productive TCRs than the approximately 610-donor mean. Most TCR sequences were seen in very few donors, while some public TCRs were found in many individuals. A cluster of highly shared sequence variants was judged likely to be a technical artifact of the sequencing pipeline. Cytomegalovirus status was reported to be diagnosed by the classifier with high specificity and sensitivity in both the original and validation cohorts. When HLA alleles, especially DR and DQ, strongly co-occurred, attributing TCR associations to individual alleles was difficult. Several of the top co-occurrence clusters appeared to be linked to parvovirus B19, influenza, CMV and Epstein-Barr virus, according to a later analysis. Correlated functional status among segregating V segments might be attributable to linkage disequilibrium, but an unknown experimental factor could not be ruled out. A later analysis found that most CMV-associated TCR beta chains appeared HLA-restricted, with HLA associations seemingly driven largely by CMV exposure. For the cohort, immune exposure information was limited to CMV serostatus. In the study, about 150 TCR beta chains were listed as associated with cytomegalovirus. In this cohort, only TCR beta chains were sequenced, and detectable features were limited by the absence of alpha or paired-chain data. Because counts were too low, under 20 rarely observed V segments, including chromosome 9 orphons, were left out of the earlier analysis of 500 to 750 of the donors. Specific HLA alleles were associated with 15,000 to 20,000 TCR beta sequences at a false discovery rate of 0.05 in a later analysis. In a later analysis, TCR association rates were found to vary across HLA loci, with the most associated TCRs seen for DRB1 alleles and the fewest for HLA-C alleles. A further reported finding was that TCR beta sequences accurately predicted the HLA-A and HLA-B alleles for most subjects in the first cohort. An association between a missense DCLRE1C variant and V-gene and J-gene trimming of TCR beta chains was found in a later genetic analysis and replicated in an independent cohort. The authors suggested that the approach could potentially be generalized to other disease states and immunological phenotypes. Because some donors lacked HLA typing at each locus, the association tests relied only on the typed subset. Because the 87-base-pair reads could not distinguish some IMGT-functional V segments, including TRBV6-2 and TRBV6-3, those segments were excluded. In a later analysis, HLA-associated TCR beta chains were found to be more clonally expanded and to have lower generation probabilities than equally common non-associated chains. An earlier analysis of around 540 of the donors showed that most TCR beta V segments appeared in productive rearrangements either about 87% or about 30% of the time, which broadly matched IMGT annotations. The presence/absence analyses assumed that sequencing depth was roughly uniform across donors, and that assumption may not be true. A few of the identified cytomegalovirus-associated TCR beta chains were confirmed in vitro to be specific for cytomegalovirus antigens.

Turning to this clone: The antigen it binds to is not known. No much larger clone is present one base from it, and per-base qualities are unavailable.

The CDR3 starts with the cysteine, ends with the phenylalanine, and has 13 residues. Only CDR3 DNA is held: 39 bases, read in frame from base 1. At the junction V is shortened by 6 bases and J by 7 bases, with 15 bases in between. CDR1 MNHNS and CDR2 SASEGT were looked up in the germline V gene. The cohort comprised some 680 healthy bone marrow donors. All cohort members were sampled while nominally healthy, although unrecorded immune exposures were likely present. The donor was CMV seronegative and belonged to the group of 320 or so seronegative cohort members. A peripheral blood sample was collected from each donor, and TCR beta sequencing was performed on peripheral blood mononuclear cells. Genomic DNA was extracted from the blood cell samples with the Qiagen DNeasy Blood Extraction Kit. The library came from the immunoSEQ multiplex PCR assay. For the multiplex PCR, a mixture combining 60 forward primers for TCR Vbeta segments and 13 reverse primers for TCR Jbeta segments was used. The CDR3 region of rearranged TCR beta genes was amplified from genomic DNA by a multiplex PCR assay. Amplified TCR beta libraries were sequenced as 87-base-pair reads on the Illumina HiSeq System. Per the original workflow: In a later analysis, roughly 80 million unique TCR beta chains were counted across the roughly 670 repertoires, and about 10 million of these chains were shared by at least two donors. A nearest-neighbor algorithm error-corrected the raw reads and collapsed the reads into unique sequences, merging closely related sequences to remove PCR and sequencing errors. CDR3 sequences were aligned to IMGT reference sequences to assign V, D and J gene segments. For a sequence to be retained, a match of at least six nucleotides to both a V gene segment and a J gene segment was required. A rearrangement counted as productive if the CDR3 had no stop codons and remained in frame with V and J, and every other rearrangement counted as non-productive. Following IMGT convention, CDR3 was defined as the stretch from the second conserved V-encoded cysteine to the conserved J-encoded phenylalanine. The earlier analysis of some 580 of the donors excluded any sequence lacking an unambiguous match to a single V gene segment. In an earlier analysis of a few hundred of the donors, V segments were called functional above 56.7% productive rearrangements and were called segregating when the between-donor standard deviation exceeded 5%. To diagnose cytomegalovirus status from the catalog of TCR beta chain sequences, a statistical classification framework was built. In a later analysis, TCR nucleotide sequences were compared against IMGT/GENE-DB human TR gene sequences so that V and J genes could be assigned. In a later analysis, CDR3 sequences and most-parsimonious VDJ recombination scenarios were assigned using the TCRdist pipeline. In a later analysis, each TCR beta chain was defined by its CDR3 amino acid sequence together with its V-gene family, and reads without a unique V-gene family were excluded. To address suspected cross-contamination and a sequencing artifact, a later analysis removed over 500 highly shared, low-generation-probability nucleotide sequences. A later analysis calculated a clonal expansion index for each public chain from normalized within-repertoire ranks of inferred template counts. A later analysis computed generation probabilities with a VDJ recombination model fitted to out-of-frame rearrangements, and checked the results against IGoR. Hypergeometric tests were used in a later analysis to score TCR-TCR, TCR-HLA and TCR-CMV co-occurrence, with a repertoire-size bias correction applied to the TCR pairs. A later analysis estimated false discovery rates by permuting HLA or CMV assignments 20 times. In a later analysis, co-occurring TCRs were grouped using DBSCAN, with TCRdist sequence similarity added in when clustering inside HLA-allele-positive subsets. Repertoires with fewer than 30,000 or more than 120,000 public chains, plus five repertoires with anomalous nucleotide sharing, were excluded from co-occurrence clustering. TCRdb obtained this table from immuneACCESS and retained in-frame rearrangements with V and J assigned. These tables miss some clones; where compared with another copy, unresolved V genes account for less than half of the shortfall, and the remainder is unexplained. V, J and clone size derive from that table, while D and trimming were established from the DNA sequence. The sample contains under 130,000 clones, 69% of them found a single time. Of the sample, roughly 3% is held by the ten largest clones.

The V gene is TRBV6-1 and the J gene is TRBJ1-2, with TRBD1 tentatively as D gene (6 bases match). The sample comprised PBMCs. The receptor was isolated from a man aged 25 to 45 in good health and CMV-seronegative. The CDR3 has the sequence CASRDSLFGGYTF. The DNA sequence is TGTGCCAGCAGGGACAGCTTGTTTGGTGGCTACACCTTC.